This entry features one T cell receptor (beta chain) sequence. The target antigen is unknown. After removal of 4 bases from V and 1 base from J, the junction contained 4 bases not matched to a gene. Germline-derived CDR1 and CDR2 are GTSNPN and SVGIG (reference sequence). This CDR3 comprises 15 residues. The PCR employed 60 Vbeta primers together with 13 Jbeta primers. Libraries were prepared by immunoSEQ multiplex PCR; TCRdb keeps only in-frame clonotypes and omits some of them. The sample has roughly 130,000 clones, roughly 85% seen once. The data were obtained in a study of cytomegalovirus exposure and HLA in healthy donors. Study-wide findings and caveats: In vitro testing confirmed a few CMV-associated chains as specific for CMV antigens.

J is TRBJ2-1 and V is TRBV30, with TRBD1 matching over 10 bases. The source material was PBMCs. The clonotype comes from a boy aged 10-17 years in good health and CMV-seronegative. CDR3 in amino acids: CAWTQGQGSYNEQFF. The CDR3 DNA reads TGTGCCTGGACCCAGGGACAGGGGTCCTACAATGAGCAGTTCTTC.